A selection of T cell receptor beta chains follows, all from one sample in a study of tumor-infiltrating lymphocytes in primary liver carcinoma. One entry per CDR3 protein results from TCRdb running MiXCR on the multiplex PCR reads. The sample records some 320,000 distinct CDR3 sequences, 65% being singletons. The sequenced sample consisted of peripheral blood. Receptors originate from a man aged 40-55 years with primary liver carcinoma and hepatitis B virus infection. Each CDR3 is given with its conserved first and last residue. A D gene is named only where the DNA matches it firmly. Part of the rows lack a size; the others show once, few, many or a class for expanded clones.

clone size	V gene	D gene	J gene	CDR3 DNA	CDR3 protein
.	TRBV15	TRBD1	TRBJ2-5	TGTGCCACCAGCAGGAGGACAGGGCCGATAGAGACCCAGTACTTC	CATSRRTGPIETQYF
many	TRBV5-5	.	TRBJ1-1	TGTGCCAGCAGCTCCTACGATTTGCGGGGCACTGAAGCTTTCTTT	CASSSYDLRGTEAFF
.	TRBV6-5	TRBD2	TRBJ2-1	TGTGCCAGCACATACCGAGGACTAGCGAGCAATGAACTGTTCTTC	CASTYRGLASNELFF
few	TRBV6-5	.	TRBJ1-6	TGTGCCAGCAGTTACGCGGCAGGGAGCTTGAATTCACCCCTCCACTTT	CASSYAAGSLNSPLHF
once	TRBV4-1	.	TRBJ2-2	TGCGCCAGCGCGAGGGACCCGGGGGAGCTGGTTTTT	CASARDPGELVF
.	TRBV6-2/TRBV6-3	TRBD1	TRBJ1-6	TGTGCCAGCAGGAGCGGACAGGTCTACTTTAATTCACCCCTCCACTTT	CASRSGQVYFNSPLHF
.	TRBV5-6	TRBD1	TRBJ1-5	TGTGCCAGCAGCACCTACAGGGGGGTTCAGCCCCAGCATTTT	CASSTYRGVQPQHF
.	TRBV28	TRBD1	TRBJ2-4	TGTGCCACCAGGGGGCGGACACTAGCCAAAAACATTCAGTGCTTC	CATRGRTLAKNIQCF
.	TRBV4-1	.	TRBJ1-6	TGCGCCAGCAGCCAAGAACAGAGCTCCTATAATTCAGCCCTTCACTTT	CASSQEQSSYNSALHF
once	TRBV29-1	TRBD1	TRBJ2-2	TGCAGTGTTGGGACAGGGGGTCCCGGGGAGCTGCTTTTT	CSVGTGGPGELLF
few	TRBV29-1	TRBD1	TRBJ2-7	TGCAGCGTTGCGACGTGGGGGACAGGCGAGCAGTACTTC	CSVATWGTGEQYF
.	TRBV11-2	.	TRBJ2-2	TGTGCTAGCAGCCCGGTGGAGCCGGGATTAGTCGGGAAGCTGTTTTTT	CASSPVEPGLVGKLFF
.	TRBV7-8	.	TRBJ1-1	TGTGCCAGCAGCTTAGGTGGAGCACTGAACACTGGAGCTTTCTTT	CASSLGGALNTGAFF
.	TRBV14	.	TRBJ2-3	TGTGCCAGCAGCCAAGATGAAGGGCGTGTTTTGGAAACGCAGTATTTT	CASSQDEGRVLETQYF
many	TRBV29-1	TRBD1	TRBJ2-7	TGCAGCGCCTCTGGTGGGGACAGGGGACGGGAGCAGTACTTC	CSASGGDRGREQYF
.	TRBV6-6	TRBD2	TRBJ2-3	TGTGCCAGCAGCACCTCCGGGACTAGCGACTCTGATACGCAGTATTTT	CASSTSGTSDSDTQYF
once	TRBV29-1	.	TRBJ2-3	TGCAGCACTACCGAACTGACGCAGTATTTT	CSTTELTQYF
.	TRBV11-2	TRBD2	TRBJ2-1	TGTGCCAGCAGTTTAGCCACCCTCTGGACTAGCGGGAGCAACCCTGAGCAGTTCTTC	CASSLATLWTSGSNPEQFF
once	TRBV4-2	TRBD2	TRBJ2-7	TGTGCCAGCAGCCACCTGGGACTAGACCGCGAGCAGTACTTC	CASSHLGLDREQYF
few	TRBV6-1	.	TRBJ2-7	TGTGCCAGCAGGACGGCGGGACGGAATTACGAGCAGTACTTC	CASRTAGRNYEQYF
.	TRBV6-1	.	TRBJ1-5	TGTGCCAGCAGTTGGGCAGGCAATCAGCCCCTGCATTTT	CASSWAGNQPLHF
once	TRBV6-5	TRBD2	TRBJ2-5	TGTGCCAGCAGTGCCTCCCTGGCGGGAGAGCAAGAGACCCAGTACTTC	CASSASLAGEQETQYF
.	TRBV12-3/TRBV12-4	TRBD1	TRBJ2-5	TGTGCCAGCAAGACAGGGGGCTACGAGACCCAGTACTTC	CASKTGGYETQYF
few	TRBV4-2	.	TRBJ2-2	TGTGCCAGCAGCCAAGACGGGAGAGGGACCGGGGAGCTGTTTTTT	CASSQDGRGTGELFF
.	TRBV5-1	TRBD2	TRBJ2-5	TGCGCCAGCAGCTTGCGGGGGTCTAGCGGGACGGGGGAGACCCAGTACTTC	CASSLRGSSGTGETQYF
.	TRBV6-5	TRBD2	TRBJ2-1	TGTGCCAACAGCAGCGGGGGGGGCAATGAGCAGTTCTTC	CANSSGGGNEQFF
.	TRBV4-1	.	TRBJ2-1	TGCGCCTGCAGCCAGGCGGACTCGATAACCTACAATGAGCTGTTCTTC	CACSQADSITYNELFF
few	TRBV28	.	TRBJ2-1	TGTGCCAGCAGCCGAACCCCAAACCGTCAGCAGTTCTTC	CASSRTPNRQQFF
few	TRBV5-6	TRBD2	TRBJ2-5	TGTGCCAGCAGCTTCACTAGCGATGGCCAAGAGACCCAGTACTTC	CASSFTSDGQETQYF
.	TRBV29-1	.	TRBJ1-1	TGCAGCGTCGCCACGGGATGGGGAATGAACACTGAAGCCTTCTTT	CSVATGWGMNTEAFF
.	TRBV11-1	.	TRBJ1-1	.	CASSKQWAIGTEAFF
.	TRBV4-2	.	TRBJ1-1	TGTACCAGCAATCAAGAGGGGAGGCGGGCTTTCTTT	CTSNQEGRRAFF
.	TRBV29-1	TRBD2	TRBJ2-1	TGCAGCGTTGAAAGGTTGAAAACTAGCGCTGACAATGAGCAGTTCTTC	CSVERLKTSADNEQFF
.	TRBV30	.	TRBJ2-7	TGTGCCTGGAGTTCTCCTTATTCGGGGAGTCGGGACGAGCAGTACTTC	CAWSSPYSGSRDEQYF
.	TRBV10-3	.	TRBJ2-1	TGTGCCATCGGTGGTGGGTACATTGAGCAGTTCTTC	CAIGGGYIEQFF
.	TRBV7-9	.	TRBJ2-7	TGTGCCAGCAGCTTAGCAGGGGATTGGGAGCAGTACTTC	CASSLAGDWEQYF
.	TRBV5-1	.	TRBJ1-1	TGCGCCAGCACCTCTGACCCCCTCGGGGGGTGGACTGAAACTTTCTTT	CASTSDPLGGWTETFF
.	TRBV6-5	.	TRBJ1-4	TGTGCCAGCAGTTACTCGAATGGGGGCGCCGATAGGGATAATGAAAAACTGTTTTTT	CASSYSNGGADRDNEKLFF
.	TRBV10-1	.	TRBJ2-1	TGCGCCAGCAGTGAGTCGAATGAGCAGTTCTTC	CASSESNEQFF
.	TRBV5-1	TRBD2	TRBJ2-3	TGCGCCAGCAGCACGATGACTAGCAGTTCATCGGATACGCAGTATTTT	CASSTMTSSSSDTQYF
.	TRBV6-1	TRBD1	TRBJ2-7	TGTGCCAGCAGGATGGTTGGGGACAGGGGGTCCTACGAGCAGTACTTC	CASRMVGDRGSYEQYF
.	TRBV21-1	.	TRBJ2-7	TGTGCCAGGACCCCCCGCGGCTACGAGCAGTACTTC	CARTPRGYEQYF
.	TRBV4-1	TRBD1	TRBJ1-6	TGCGCAAGCAGCCGGGGACAGGGGGGTAATTCACCCCTCCACTTT	CASSRGQGGNSPLHF
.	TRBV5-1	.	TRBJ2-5	TGCGCCAGCAGCGGCGGGACTCAACAAGGGACCCAGTACTTC	CASSGGTQQGTQYF
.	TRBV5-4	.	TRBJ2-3	TGTACCAGCAGCAACCCGGGCTTATTGGATACGCAGTATTTT	CTSSNPGLLDTQYF
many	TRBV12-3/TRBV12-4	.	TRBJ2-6	TGTGCCAGCAGTGCGGGACTTCTATTAGGGGCCAACGTCCTGACTTTC	CASSAGLLLGANVLTF